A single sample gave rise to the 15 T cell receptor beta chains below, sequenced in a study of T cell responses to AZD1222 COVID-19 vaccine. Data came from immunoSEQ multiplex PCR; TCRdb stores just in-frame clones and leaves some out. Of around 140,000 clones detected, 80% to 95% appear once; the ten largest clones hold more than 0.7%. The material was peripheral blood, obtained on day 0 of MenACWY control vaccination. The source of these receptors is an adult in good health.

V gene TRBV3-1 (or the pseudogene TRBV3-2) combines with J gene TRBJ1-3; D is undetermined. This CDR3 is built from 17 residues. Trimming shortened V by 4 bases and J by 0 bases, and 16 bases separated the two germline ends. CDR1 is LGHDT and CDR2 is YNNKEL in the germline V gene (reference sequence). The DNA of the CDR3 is TGTGCCAGCAGCCCTCTATTACGGGTGACCTCTGGAAACACCATATATTTT. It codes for CASSPLLRVTSGNTIYF.

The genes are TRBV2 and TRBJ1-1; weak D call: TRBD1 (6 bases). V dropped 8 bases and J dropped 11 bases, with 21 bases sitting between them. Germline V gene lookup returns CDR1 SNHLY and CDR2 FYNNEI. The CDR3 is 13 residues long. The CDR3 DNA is TGTGCCAGCGGGGGACACTTGGACCTGGGGGCTTTCTTT. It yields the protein CASGGHLDLGAFF.

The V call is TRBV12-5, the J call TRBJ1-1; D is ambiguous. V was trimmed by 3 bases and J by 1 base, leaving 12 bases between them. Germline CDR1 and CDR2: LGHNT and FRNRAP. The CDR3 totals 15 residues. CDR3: CASGFKAQPNTEAFF. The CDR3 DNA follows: TGTGCTAGTGGTTTTAAGGCACAGCCGAACACTGAAGCTTTCTTT.

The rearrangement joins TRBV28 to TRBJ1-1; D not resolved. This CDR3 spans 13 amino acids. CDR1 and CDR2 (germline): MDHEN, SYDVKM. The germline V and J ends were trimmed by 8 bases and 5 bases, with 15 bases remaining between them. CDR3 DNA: TGTGCCAGCGGTCCTTCGGGCGTAACTGAAGCTTTCTTT. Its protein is CASGPSGVTEAFF.

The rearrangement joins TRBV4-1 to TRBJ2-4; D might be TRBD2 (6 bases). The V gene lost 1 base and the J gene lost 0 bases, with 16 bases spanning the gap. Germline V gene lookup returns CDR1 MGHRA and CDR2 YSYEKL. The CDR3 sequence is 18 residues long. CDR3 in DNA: TGCGCCAGCAGCCAAGGGCAATCGCGGGGACTAGCCAAAAACATTCAGTACTTC. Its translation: CASSQGQSRGLAKNIQYF.

The CDR3 is CASRRQYSEAFF. The DNA for the CDR3 is TGTGCCAGCAGAAGACAGTATTCTGAAGCTTTCTTT. The chain links TRBV12-3 or TRBV12-4 to TRBJ1-1; tentative D call: TRBD1 (5 bases). The CDR3 runs to 12 residues. V lost 6 bases, J lost 6 bases, and 11 bases lay in between.

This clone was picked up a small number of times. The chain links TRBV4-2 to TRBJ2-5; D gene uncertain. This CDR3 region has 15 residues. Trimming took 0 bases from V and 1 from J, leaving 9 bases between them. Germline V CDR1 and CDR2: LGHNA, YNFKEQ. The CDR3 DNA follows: TGTGCCAGCAGCCAAGAGGAAGCTTCCCAAGAGACCCAGTACTTC. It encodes CASSQEEASQETQYF.

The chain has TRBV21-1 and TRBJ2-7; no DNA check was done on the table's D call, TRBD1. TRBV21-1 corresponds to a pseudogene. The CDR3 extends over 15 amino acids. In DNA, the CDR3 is TGTGCCAGCAGCAAAAGGGACAGGGTACGAGGCGAGCAGTACTTC. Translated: CASSKRDRVRGEQYF.

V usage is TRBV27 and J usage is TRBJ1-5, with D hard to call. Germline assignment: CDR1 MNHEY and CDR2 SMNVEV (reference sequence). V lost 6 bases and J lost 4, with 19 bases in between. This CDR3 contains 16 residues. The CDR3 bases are TGTGCCAGCAGGAAAAATACCGGACGGGCGAATCAGCCCCAGCATTTT. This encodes CASRKNTGRANQPQHF.

The CDR3: CATALGGSTEAFF. CDR3 sequence (DNA): TGTGCCACCGCTTTGGGAGGGAGCACTGAAGCTTTCTTT. This chain uses TRBV19 with TRBJ1-1; D is undetermined. Germline values: CDR1 LNHDA, CDR2 SQIVND (reference sequence). V lost 10 bases and J 4 bases, leaving 16 bases between the germline ends. The CDR3 loop spans 13 amino acids. The variable domain in full, with the rest retrieved from reference TRBV19 and TRBJ1-1, is DGGITQSPKYLFRKEGQNVTLSCEQNLNHDAMYWYRQDPGQGLRLIYYSQIVNDFQKGDIAEGYSVSREKKESFPLTVTSAQKNPTAFYLCATALGGSTEAFFGQGTRLTVV.

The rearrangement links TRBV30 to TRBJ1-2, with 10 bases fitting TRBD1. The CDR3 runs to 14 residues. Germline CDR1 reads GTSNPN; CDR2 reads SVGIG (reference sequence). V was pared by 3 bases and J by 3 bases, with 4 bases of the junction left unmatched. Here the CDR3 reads CAWRKTGGDYGYTF. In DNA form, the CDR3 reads TGTGCCTGGAGGAAGACAGGGGGCGACTATGGCTACACCTTC.

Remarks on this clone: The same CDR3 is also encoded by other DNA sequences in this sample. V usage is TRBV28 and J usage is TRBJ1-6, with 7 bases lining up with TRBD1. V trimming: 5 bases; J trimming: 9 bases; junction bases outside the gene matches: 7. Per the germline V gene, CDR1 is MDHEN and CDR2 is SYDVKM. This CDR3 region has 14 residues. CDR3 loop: CASSPDRVGSPLHF. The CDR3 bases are TGTGCCAGCAGTCCTGACAGGGTGGGTTCACCCCTCCACTTT. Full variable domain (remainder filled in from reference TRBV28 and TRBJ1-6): DVKVTQSSRYLVKRTGEKVFLECVQDMDHENMFWYRQDPGLGLRLIYFSYDVKMKEKGDIPEGYSVSREKKERFSLILESASTNQTSMYLCASSPDRVGSPLHFGNGTRLTVT.

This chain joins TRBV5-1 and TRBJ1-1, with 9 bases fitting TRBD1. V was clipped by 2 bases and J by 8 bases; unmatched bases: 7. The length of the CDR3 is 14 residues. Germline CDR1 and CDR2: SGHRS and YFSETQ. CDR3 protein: CASSFQGQGVEAFF. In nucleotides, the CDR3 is TGCGCCAGCAGCTTCCAGGGACAGGGAGTAGAAGCTTTCTTT.

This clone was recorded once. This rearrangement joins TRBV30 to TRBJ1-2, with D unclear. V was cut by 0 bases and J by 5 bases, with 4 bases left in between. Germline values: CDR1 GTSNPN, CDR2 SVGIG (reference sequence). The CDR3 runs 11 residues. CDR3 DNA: TGTGCCTGGAGTGTTTATTATGGCTACACCTTC. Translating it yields CAWSVYYGYTF.

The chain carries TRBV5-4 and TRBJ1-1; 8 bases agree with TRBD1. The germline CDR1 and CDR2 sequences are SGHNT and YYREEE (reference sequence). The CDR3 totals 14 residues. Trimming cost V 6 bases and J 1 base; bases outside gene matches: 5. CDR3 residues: CASTPTGENTEAFF. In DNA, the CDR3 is TGTGCCAGCACCCCGACAGGGGAGAACACTGAAGCTTTCTTT.